Presented here are 5 T cell receptor beta chains from one specimen sequenced in a study of technical replicates of blood from four donors. Assay: immunoSEQ multiplex PCR; the TCRdb copy retains only in-frame clones and omits some. The sample lists about 83,000 clones; approximately 90% were seen once. The sample taken for sequencing was T cells isolated from PBMCs. The receptors stem from a human donor in good health.

This chain uses TRBV14 with TRBJ1-2, with a tentative D call TRBD1 (5 bases). This CDR3 spans 15 amino acids. CDR1 and CDR2 from the germline V gene are SGHDN and FVKESK. The ends were cut back, 1 base at V and 8 bases at J, with 17 bases in the middle. CDR3 in DNA: TGTGCCAGCAGCCAAGGAGCGCCAGGGATGGAGGGCTACACCTTC. Translated: CASSQGAPGMEGYTF.

This rearrangement joins TRBV6-5 to TRBJ1-5; 8 bases align to TRBD1. Germline V gene sequence: CDR1 MNHEY, CDR2 SVGAGI. After removal of 6 bases from V and 6 bases from J, the junction contained 4 bases not matched to a gene. This CDR3 contains 13 residues. The CDR3 loop reads CASSFDRGQPQHF. The CDR3 region has the DNA TGTGCCAGCAGCTTTGACAGGGGTCAGCCCCAGCATTTT.

This clone was counted only a few times. The chain combines TRBV4-1 with TRBJ2-3; TRBD2 is a possible D gene (6 bases). Germline V gives CDR1 MGHRA, CDR2 YSYEKL. The V and J ends lost 0 bases and 1 base respectively, with 8 bases between them. There are 15 residues in the CDR3. Here the CDR3 reads CASSQEGGGTDTQYF. CDR3 sequence (DNA): TGCGCCAGCAGCCAAGAGGGGGGTGGCACAGATACGCAGTATTTT.

The rearrangement uses TRBV6-5 and TRBJ2-3; 8 nucleotides line up with TRBD1. The CDR3 extends over 14 amino acids. V shed 6 bases, J shed 2 bases, and the junction held 4 bases outside the gene matches. Germline CDR1 and CDR2: MNHEY and SVGAGI. Written as DNA, the CDR3 is TGTGCCAGCAGCCGGGACAGGATCACAGATACGCAGTATTTT. Translating it yields CASSRDRITDTQYF.

The CDR3 nucleotides are TGCGCCAGCAGTGTTCATAGATCCTATGGCTACACCTTC. Encoded protein: CASSVHRSYGYTF. The chain carries TRBV10-1 and TRBJ1-2, with unresolved D. Between the trimmed V and J ends, which lost 4 bases and 4 bases, there was a span of 10 bases. This CDR3 region has 13 residues. CDR1 is WNHNN, CDR2 SYGVQD, per germline (reference sequence).